These 24 T cell receptor beta chains were sequenced from one sample in a study of immune cell composition in non-small cell lung cancer. Normal lung was taken at the farthest possible site, at least 3 cm from tumour. Method: immunoSEQ multiplex PCR; TCRdb's copy keeps in-frame clones and lacks some. The table shows about 7,000 clones, with 82% occurring only once. Specimen: non-adjacent lung tissue. The source of these receptors is a human donor with non-small cell lung cancer.

V and J are TRBV20-1 and TRBJ2-5; D call uncertain. Trimming cost V 4 bases and J 1 base, with 4 bases left between them. The CDR3 sequence is 11 residues long. Germline V gene sequence: CDR1 DFQATT, CDR2 SNEGSKA (reference sequence). This CDR3 is CSAILQETQYF. CDR3 bases: TGCAGTGCTATCCTCCAAGAGACCCAGTACTTC.

The chain is built from TRBV6-5 and TRBJ2-7, with D unresolved. Germline CDR1 is MNHEY and CDR2 is SVGAGI. V gave up 2 bases and J gave up 7 bases, with 9 bases separating them. The CDR3 covers 12 residues. CDR3 sequence (DNA): TGTGCCAGCAGTTACGTATTCTGTGAGCAGTACTTC. Residues: CASSYVFCEQYF.

The J gene is TRBJ2-7, the V gene TRBV5-4; D may be TRBD2 (6 bases). Germline CDR1 SGHNT, CDR2 YYREEE (reference sequence). V dropped 1 base and J dropped 2 bases, with 16 bases sitting between them. This CDR3 has 16 amino acids. Here the CDR3 reads CASSLSGAGKAYEQYF. The CDR3 DNA is TGTGCCAGCAGCTTGAGTGGGGCGGGAAAGGCCTACGAGCAGTACTTC.

This rearrangement joins TRBV28 to TRBJ2-7; 8 bases agree with TRBD1. CDR1 and CDR2 from the germline V gene are MDHEN and SYDVKM. The CDR3 has 13 residues. The junction had 3 bases not matched to a gene; V was cut back by 3 bases and J by 5 bases. The CDR3 bases are TGTGCCAGCAGTTTCGGACAGGGCCACGAGCAGTACTTC. Translation gives CASSFGQGHEQYF.

This clone was detected only a few times. This rearrangement joins TRBV7-3 to TRBJ2-2, with 10 positions matching TRBD2. This CDR3 has 16 residues. CDR1 and CDR2 (germline): SGHTA, FQGTGA. The V gene end was trimmed by 6 bases and the J gene end by 1 base; junction bases not matched to a gene: 5. CDR3: CASRSPSGGNTGELFF. The CDR3 DNA is TGTGCCAGCAGGTCCCCTAGCGGGGGGAACACCGGGGAGCTGTTTTTT.

CDR3 nucleotide sequence: TGTGCCAGCAGTGGAGACCACGCGGGGAATGGCTACACCTTC. This gives the protein CASSGDHAGNGYTF. This sequence joins TRBV2 and TRBJ1-2; D uncertain. Germline values: CDR1 SNHLY, CDR2 FYNNEI. This CDR3 spans 14 amino acids. Trimming cost V 4 bases and J 6 bases, with 15 bases left between them.

The chain uses TRBV4-3 and TRBJ2-5; D possibly corresponds to TRBD1 (5 bases). Between the trimmed V and J ends, which lost 2 bases and 7 bases, there was a span of 11 bases. The CDR3 loop spans 13 amino acids. Germline V gives CDR1 LGHNA, CDR2 YSLEER. CDR3: CASSQTPQGTQYF. In nucleotides, the CDR3 is TGCGCCAGCAGCCAAACCCCCCAGGGGACCCAGTACTTC.

The gene calls are TRBV9 and TRBJ2-5; 9 bases align to TRBD2. CDR1 and CDR2 (germline): SGDLS, YYNGEE. The CDR3 loop spans 15 amino acids. The junction had 4 bases not matched to a gene; V was cut back by 0 bases and J by 4 bases. CDR3 sequence: CASSVDPLAGETQYF. CDR3 bases: TGTGCCAGCAGCGTAGACCCACTAGCGGGAGAGACCCAGTACTTC. Based on the CDR3 plus reference TRBV9 and TRBJ2-5, the full variable domain is DSGVTQTPKHLITATGQRVTLRCSPRSGDLSVYWYQQSLDQGLQFLIQYYNGEERAKGNILERFSAQQFPDLHSELNLSSLELGDSALYFCASSVDPLAGETQYFGPGTRLLVL.

The chain couples TRBV7-8 to TRBJ1-2; TRBD1 matches 7 bases. The CDR3 contains 16 residues. J lost 6 bases, V lost 6 bases, and 16 bases had no gene match. Germline CDR1 is SGHVS and CDR2 is FQNEAQ. The CDR3 region has the DNA TGTGCCAGCAGTTACGTTCCGGGACAGACCTATAATGGCTACACCTTC. The encoded protein is CASSYVPGQTYNGYTF. The full variable domain, in which reference TRBV7-8 and TRBJ1-2 provide the parts outside the CDR3, is GAGVSQSPRYKVAKRGQDVALRCDPISGHVSLFWYQQALGQGPEFLTYFQNEAQLDKSGLPSDRFFAERPEGSVSTLKIQRTQQEDSAVYLCASSYVPGQTYNGYTFGSGTRLTVV.

The V and J genes are TRBV5-1 and TRBJ2-5; possible D gene TRBD2, 5 bases. Germline CDR1 is SGHRS and CDR2 is YFSETQ. The V gene lost 2 bases and the J gene lost 5 bases, with 13 bases spanning the gap. The CDR3 loop spans 14 amino acids. CDR3 nucleotides: TGCGCCAGCAGCTTTAGAGCGGATGGGGAGACCCAGTACTTC. Amino acid sequence: CASSFRADGETQYF. Complete variable domain (other parts from reference TRBV5-1 and TRBJ2-5): KAGVTQTPRYLIKTRGQQVTLSCSPISGHRSVSWYQQTPGQGLQFLFEYFSETQRNKGNFPGRFSGRQFSNSRSEMNVSTLELGDSALYLCASSFRADGETQYFGPGTRLLVL.

The chain links TRBV30 to TRBJ2-7, with TRBD1 identical over 8 bases. J lost 4 bases, V lost 4 bases, and 3 bases had no gene match. This CDR3 has 12 residues. CDR1 is GTSNPN and CDR2 is SVGIG in the germline V gene (reference sequence). CDR3 amino acids: CAWTGGRYEQYF. The DNA for the CDR3 is TGTGCCTGGACAGGGGGCCGGTACGAGCAGTACTTC.

The genes are TRBV4-3 and TRBJ2-1, with 11 bases fitting TRBD2. The V gene's germline CDR1 is LGHNA and CDR2 YSLEER. V lost 3 bases, J lost 2 bases, and 0 bases stayed unmatched. CDR3 length equals 15 residues. Here the CDR3 reads CASSQGLAAYNEQFF. DNA for the CDR3: TGCGCCAGCAGCCAGGGACTAGCGGCCTACAATGAGCAGTTCTTC.

The CDR3 DNA follows: TGTGCCAGCAGCCCCGACAGGACCGGCTATGGCTACACCTTC. Its translation: CASSPDRTGYGYTF. This chain joins TRBV7-2 and TRBJ1-2; maybe TRBD1 (6 bases). The germline CDR1 and CDR2 sequences are SGHTA and FQGNSA. The germline V and J ends were trimmed by 5 bases and 4 bases, with 14 bases remaining between them. The CDR3 length is 14 residues.

J is TRBJ2-1 and V is TRBV28; maybe TRBD2 (6 bases). CDR3 size: 13 residues. CDR1 is MDHEN and CDR2 is SYDVKM in the germline V gene. CDR3 amino acids: CAGGAQEYNEQFF. In DNA form, the CDR3 reads TGTGCGGGAGGAGCGCAGGAATACAATGAGCAGTTCTTC.

The genes are TRBV18 and TRBJ2-3; D uncertain. The CDR3 consists of 16 residues. Germline values: CDR1 KGHSH, CDR2 LQKENI. With 1 base removed from V and 0 bases from J, the gap between germline ends came to 11 bases. The CDR3 loop is CASSPRDGPSTDTQYF. The CDR3 bases are TGTGCCAGCTCACCACGCGATGGGCCTAGCACAGATACGCAGTATTTT. The full variable domain, with the rest looked up from reference TRBV18 and TRBJ2-3, is NAGVMQNPRHLVRRRGQEARLRCSPMKGHSHVYWYRQLPEEGLKFMVYLQKENIIDESGMPKERFSAEFPKEGPSILRIQQVVRGDSAAYFCASSPRDGPSTDTQYFGPGTRLTVL.

Remarks on this clone: A read error likely explains this, since a far larger clone differs by one base. V gene TRBV4-2 combines with J gene TRBJ2-7; 10 bases map to TRBD1. CDR3 size: 16 residues. Unmatched junction bases numbered 7, after V lost 4 bases and J lost 1 base. CDR1 and CDR2 (germline): LGHNA, YNFKEQ. CDR3 protein: CASSPLGTGESYEQYF. In DNA form, the CDR3 reads TGTGCCAGCAGCCCCCTCGGGACAGGGGAATCCTACGAGCAGTACTTC.

The V call is TRBV10-3, the J call TRBJ2-2, with 7 bases that match TRBD1. The CDR3 runs 17 residues. With 2 bases clipped from V and 1 base from J, the junction kept 7 bases outside the gene matches. CDR1 ENHRY and CDR2 SYGVKD come from the germline V gene. The CDR3 nucleotides are TGTGCCATCAGTGAGCGCTCCGGGACAGAGAACACCGGGGAGCTGTTTTTT. Amino acids: CAISERSGTENTGELFF.

CDR3 protein: CASSQELDRENTGELFF. CDR3 nucleotide sequence: TGCGCCAGCAGCCAAGAGTTGGACAGGGAGAACACCGGGGAGCTGTTTTTT. J is TRBJ2-2 and V is TRBV4-3, with TRBD1 identical over 8 bases. Germline V CDR1 and CDR2: LGHNA, YSLEER. The CDR3 totals 17 residues. Trimming at V came to 0 bases and at J to 1 base, leaving 4 bases not matched to a gene.

The chain combines TRBV21-1 with TRBJ2-2; the table assigns TRBD1, which was not confirmed against the DNA. TRBV21-1 is noted as a pseudogene. The CDR3 covers 16 residues. The CDR3 DNA is TGTGCCAGCCGACCTCGACAGGATTCGAACACCGGGGAGCTGTTTTTT. Residues: CASRPRQDSNTGELFF.

J is TRBJ2-3 and V is TRBV6-1; TRBD1 matches at 8 bases. This CDR3 region has 13 residues. The germline CDR1 and CDR2 sequences are MNHNS and SASEGT. Trimming at V came to 5 bases and at J to 4 bases, leaving 2 bases not matched to a gene. The CDR3 is CASSFRGPDTQYF. CDR3 DNA: TGTGCCAGCAGTTTCAGGGGGCCAGATACGCAGTATTTT.

The V gene is TRBV10-3, the J gene TRBJ2-2, with a weak D call TRBD1 (5 bases). Per the germline V gene, CDR1 is ENHRY and CDR2 is SYGVKD. The CDR3 is 13 amino acids. Trimming cost V 3 bases and J 3 bases, with 5 bases left between them. Here the CDR3 DNA reads TGTGCCATCAGTGACAGGGACACCGGGGAGCTGTTTTTT. This translates into CAISDRDTGELFF.

This rearrangement joins TRBV6-1 to TRBJ1-5; D might be TRBD1 (5 bases). The CDR3 is 15 amino acids. The V and J ends lost 4 bases and 7 bases respectively, with 17 bases between them. Germline lookup yields CDR1 MNHNS and CDR2 SASEGT. The CDR3 sequence: CASSAFTGSAQPQHF. CDR3 DNA: TGTGCCAGCAGTGCCTTCACAGGTTCTGCCCAGCCCCAGCATTTT.

The gene calls are TRBV4-1 and TRBJ1-1; D not certain. CDR1 MGHRA and CDR2 YSYEKL come from the germline V gene. The CDR3 length is 16 residues. V shed 1 base and J shed 1 base, with 13 bases lying between them. The CDR3 nucleotides are TGCGCCAGCAGCCAAGGAGTTAGCCCGACGAACACTGAAGCTTTCTTT. Its protein product is CASSQGVSPTNTEAFF.

This chain links TRBV7-9 with TRBJ2-1; 10 bases are shared with TRBD2. The trim removed 1 base at V and 3 bases at J, leaving 12 bases unmatched. This CDR3 comprises 19 residues. Germline V lookup: CDR1 SEHNR, CDR2 FQNEAQ (reference sequence). CDR3 sequence reads: CASSLDRISRLAGYNEQFF. In nucleotides, the CDR3 is TGTGCCAGCAGCTTAGATAGAATAAGTAGACTAGCGGGCTACAATGAGCAGTTCTTC.